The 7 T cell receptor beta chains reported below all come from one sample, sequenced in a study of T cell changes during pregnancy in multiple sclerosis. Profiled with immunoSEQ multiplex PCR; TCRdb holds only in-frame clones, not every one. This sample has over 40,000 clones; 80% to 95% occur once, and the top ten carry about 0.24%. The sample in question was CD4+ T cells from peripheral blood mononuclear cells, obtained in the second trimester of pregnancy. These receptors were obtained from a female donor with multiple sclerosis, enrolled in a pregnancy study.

CDR3 bases: TGTGCCAGCAGCTCCTACACAGATACGCAGTATTTT. Translation: CASSSYTDTQYF. The J gene is TRBJ2-3, the V gene TRBV7-9; D gene uncertain. CDR1 and CDR2 (germline): SEHNR, FQNEAQ (reference sequence). The CDR3 spans 12 residues. Trimming pared 4 bases from V and 2 bases from J, leaving 4 bases between.

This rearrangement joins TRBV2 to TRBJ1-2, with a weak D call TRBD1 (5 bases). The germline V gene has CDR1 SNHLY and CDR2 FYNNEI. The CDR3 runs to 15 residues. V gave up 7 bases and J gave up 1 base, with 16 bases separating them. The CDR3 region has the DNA TGTGCCAGCAAGTTATCCCATCAGGGTAACTATGGCTACACCTTC. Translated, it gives CASKLSHQGNYGYTF.

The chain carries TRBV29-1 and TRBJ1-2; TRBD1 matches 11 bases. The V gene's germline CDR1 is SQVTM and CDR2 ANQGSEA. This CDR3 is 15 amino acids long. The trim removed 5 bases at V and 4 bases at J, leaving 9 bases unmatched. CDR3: CSVLSGTGGFYGYTF. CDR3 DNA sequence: TGCAGCGTTCTCTCCGGGACAGGGGGTTTCTATGGCTACACCTTC.

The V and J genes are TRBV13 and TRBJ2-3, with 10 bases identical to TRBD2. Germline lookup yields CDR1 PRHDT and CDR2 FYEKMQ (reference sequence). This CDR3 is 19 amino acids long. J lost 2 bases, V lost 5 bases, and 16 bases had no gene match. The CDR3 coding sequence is TGTGCCAGCAGCCTATCGGGGGCTACAAGCGGGGGGGACACAGATACGCAGTATTTT. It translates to CASSLSGATSGGDTDTQYF.

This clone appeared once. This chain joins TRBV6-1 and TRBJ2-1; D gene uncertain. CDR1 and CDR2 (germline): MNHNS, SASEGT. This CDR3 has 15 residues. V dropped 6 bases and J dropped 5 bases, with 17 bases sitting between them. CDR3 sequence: CASRFTAEENNEQFF. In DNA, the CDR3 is TGTGCCAGCAGATTTACCGCCGAGGAGAACAATGAGCAGTTCTTC.

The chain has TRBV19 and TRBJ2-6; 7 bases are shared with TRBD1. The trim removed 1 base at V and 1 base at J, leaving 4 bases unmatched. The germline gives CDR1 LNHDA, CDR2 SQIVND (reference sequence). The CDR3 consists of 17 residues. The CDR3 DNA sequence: TGTGCCAGTAGTATAGGGGCAGGGGGTTCTGGGGCCAACGTCCTGACTTTC. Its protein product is CASSIGAGGSGANVLTF. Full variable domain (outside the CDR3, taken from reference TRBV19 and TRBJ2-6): DGGITQSPKYLFRKEGQNVTLSCEQNLNHDAMYWYRQDPGQGLRLIYYSQIVNDFQKGDIAEGYSVSREKKESFPLTVTSAQKNPTAFYLCASSIGAGGSGANVLTFGAGSRLTVL.

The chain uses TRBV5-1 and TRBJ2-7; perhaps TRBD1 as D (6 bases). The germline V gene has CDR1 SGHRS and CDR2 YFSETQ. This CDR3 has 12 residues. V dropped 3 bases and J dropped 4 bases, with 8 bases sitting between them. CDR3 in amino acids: CASSSDRYEQYF. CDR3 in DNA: TGCGCCAGCAGCTCCGACAGGTACGAGCAGTACTTC. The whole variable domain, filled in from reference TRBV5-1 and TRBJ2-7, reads KAGVTQTPRYLIKTRGQQVTLSCSPISGHRSVSWYQQTPGQGLQFLFEYFSETQRNKGNFPGRFSGRQFSNSRSEMNVSTLELGDSALYLCASSSDRYEQYFGPGTRLTVT.